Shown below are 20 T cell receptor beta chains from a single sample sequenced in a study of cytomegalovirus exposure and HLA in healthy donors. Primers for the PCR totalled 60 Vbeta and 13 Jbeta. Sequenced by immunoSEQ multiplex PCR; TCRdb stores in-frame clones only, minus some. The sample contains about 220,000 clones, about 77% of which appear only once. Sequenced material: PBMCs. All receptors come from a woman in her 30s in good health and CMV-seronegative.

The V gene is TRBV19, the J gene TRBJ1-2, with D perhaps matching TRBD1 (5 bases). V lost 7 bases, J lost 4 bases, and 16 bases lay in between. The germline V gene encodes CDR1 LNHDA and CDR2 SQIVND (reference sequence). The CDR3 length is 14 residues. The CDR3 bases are TGTGCCAGTATCGTCAGGGTCGGATCCTATGGCTACACCTTC. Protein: CASIVRVGSYGYTF. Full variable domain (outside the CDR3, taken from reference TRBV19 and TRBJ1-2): DGGITQSPKYLFRKEGQNVTLSCEQNLNHDAMYWYRQDPGQGLRLIYYSQIVNDFQKGDIAEGYSVSREKKESFPLTVTSAQKNPTAFYLCASIVRVGSYGYTFGSGTRLTVV.

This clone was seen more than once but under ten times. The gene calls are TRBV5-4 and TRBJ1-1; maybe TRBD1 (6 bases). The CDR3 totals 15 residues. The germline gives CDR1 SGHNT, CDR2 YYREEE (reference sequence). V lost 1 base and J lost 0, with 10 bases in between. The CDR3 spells CASSLTGSMNTEAFF. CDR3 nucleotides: TGTGCCAGCAGCTTGACAGGGTCAATGAACACTGAAGCTTTCTTT.

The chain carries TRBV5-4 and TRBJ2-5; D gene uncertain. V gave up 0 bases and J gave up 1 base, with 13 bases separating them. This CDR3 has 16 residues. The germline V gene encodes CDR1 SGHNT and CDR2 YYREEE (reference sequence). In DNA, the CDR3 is TGTGCCAGCAGCTTGGGGTCGGTGGGCAGCCAAGAGACCCAGTACTTC. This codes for CASSLGSVGSQETQYF. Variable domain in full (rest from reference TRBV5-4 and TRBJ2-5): ETGVTQSPTHLIKTRGQQVTLRCSSQSGHNTVSWYQQALGQGPQFIFQYYREEENGRGNFPPRFSGLQFPNYSSELNVNALELDDSALYLCASSLGSVGSQETQYFGPGTRLLVL.

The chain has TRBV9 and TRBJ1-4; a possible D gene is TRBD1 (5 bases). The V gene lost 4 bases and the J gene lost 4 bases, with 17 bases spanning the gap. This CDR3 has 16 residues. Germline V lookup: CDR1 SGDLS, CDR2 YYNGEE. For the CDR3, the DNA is TGTGCCAGCAGCCCTAACCTCGCAGGGAATAATGAAAAACTGTTTTTT. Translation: CASSPNLAGNNEKLFF.

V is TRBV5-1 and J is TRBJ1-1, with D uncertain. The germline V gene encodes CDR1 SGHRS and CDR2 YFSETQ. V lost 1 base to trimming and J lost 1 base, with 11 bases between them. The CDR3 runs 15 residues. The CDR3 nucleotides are TGCGCCAGCAGCTTGCTTGGGCACACGAACACTGAAGCTTTCTTT. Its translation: CASSLLGHTNTEAFF.

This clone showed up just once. DNA of the CDR3: TGCGCCAGCAGCCAAGGAAACTATCAGCGGGGGTCGGGAGATACGCAGTATTTT. Its protein is CASSQGNYQRGSGDTQYF. The chain uses TRBV4-1 and TRBJ2-3; 8 nucleotides align to TRBD2. This CDR3 region has 18 residues. The V gene end was trimmed by 1 base and the J gene end by 5 bases; junction bases not matched to a gene: 14. CDR1 and CDR2 from the germline V gene are MGHRA and YSYEKL.

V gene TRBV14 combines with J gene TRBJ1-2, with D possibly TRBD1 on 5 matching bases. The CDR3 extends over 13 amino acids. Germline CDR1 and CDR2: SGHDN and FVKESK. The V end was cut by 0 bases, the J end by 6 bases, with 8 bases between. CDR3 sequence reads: CASSQDAGNGYTF. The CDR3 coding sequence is TGTGCCAGCAGCCAAGATGCAGGGAATGGCTACACCTTC.

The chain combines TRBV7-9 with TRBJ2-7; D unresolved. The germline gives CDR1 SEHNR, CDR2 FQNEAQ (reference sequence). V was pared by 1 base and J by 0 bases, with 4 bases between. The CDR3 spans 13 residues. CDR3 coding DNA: TGTGCCAGCAGCTTAGGACACTCCTACGAGCAGTACTTC. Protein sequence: CASSLGHSYEQYF.

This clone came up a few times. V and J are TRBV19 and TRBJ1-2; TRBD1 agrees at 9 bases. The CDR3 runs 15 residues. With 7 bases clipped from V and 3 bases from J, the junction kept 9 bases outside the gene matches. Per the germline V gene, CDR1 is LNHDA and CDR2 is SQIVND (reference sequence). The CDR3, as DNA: TGTGCCAGTACTACTACAGGGGGCGCCGACTATGGCTACACCTTC. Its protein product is CASTTTGGADYGYTF.

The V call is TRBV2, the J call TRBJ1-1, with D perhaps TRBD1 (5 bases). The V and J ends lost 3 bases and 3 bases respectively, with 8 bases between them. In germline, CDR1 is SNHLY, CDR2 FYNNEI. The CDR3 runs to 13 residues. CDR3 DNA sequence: TGTGCCAGCAGTGACGTCAGGGACACTGAAGCTTTCTTT. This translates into CASSDVRDTEAFF.

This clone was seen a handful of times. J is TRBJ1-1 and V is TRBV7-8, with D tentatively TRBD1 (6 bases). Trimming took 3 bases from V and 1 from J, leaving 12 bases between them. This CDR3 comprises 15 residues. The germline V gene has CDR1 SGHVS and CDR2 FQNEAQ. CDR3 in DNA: TGTGCCAGCAGCTTTGCCCCAGGGGAGAACACTGAAGCTTTCTTT. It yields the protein CASSFAPGENTEAFF.

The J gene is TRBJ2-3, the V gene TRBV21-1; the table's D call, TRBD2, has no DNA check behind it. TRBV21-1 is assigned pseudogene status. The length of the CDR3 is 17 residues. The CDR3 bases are TGTGCCAGCAGCAAAGCTGGTGGCTTCGGGAGAAATGGTACGCAGTATTTT. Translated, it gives CASSKAGGFGRNGTQYF.

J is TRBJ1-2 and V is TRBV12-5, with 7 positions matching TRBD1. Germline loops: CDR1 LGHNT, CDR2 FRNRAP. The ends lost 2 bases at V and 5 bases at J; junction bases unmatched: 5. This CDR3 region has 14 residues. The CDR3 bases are TGTGCTAGTGGTTTGCCGGGGACAGAGTATGGCTACACCTTC. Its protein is CASGLPGTEYGYTF.

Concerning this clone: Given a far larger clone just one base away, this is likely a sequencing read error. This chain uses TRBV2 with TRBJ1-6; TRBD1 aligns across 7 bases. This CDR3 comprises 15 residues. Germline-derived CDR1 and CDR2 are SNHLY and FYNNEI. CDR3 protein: CASRTGSSYNSPLRF. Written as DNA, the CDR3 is TGTGCCAGCAGGACAGGGAGCTCCTATAATTCACCCCTCCGCTTT.

The CDR3 DNA reads as TGCGCCAGCAGCAAGGGACTAGCGGGAGAGTTTGAGCAGTTCTTC. Protein sequence: CASSKGLAGEFEQFF. The chain employs TRBV10-1 and TRBJ2-1, with 14 bases matching TRBD2. The CDR3 is 15 residues long. After removal of 6 bases from V and 9 bases from J, the junction contained 7 bases not matched to a gene. The germline gives CDR1 WNHNN, CDR2 SYGVQD (reference sequence).

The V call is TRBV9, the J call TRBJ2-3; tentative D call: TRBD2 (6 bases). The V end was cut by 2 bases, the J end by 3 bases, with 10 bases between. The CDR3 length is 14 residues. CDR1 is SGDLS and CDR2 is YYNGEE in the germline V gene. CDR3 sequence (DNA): TGTGCCAGCAGCGTCTATGGGGGGACAGATACGCAGTATTTT. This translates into CASSVYGGTDTQYF.

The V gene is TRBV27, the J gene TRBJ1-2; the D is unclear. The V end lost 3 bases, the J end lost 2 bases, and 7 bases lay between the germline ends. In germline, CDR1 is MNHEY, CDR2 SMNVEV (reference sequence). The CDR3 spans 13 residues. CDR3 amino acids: CASSFDKNYGYTF. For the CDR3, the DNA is TGTGCCAGCAGTTTTGACAAAAACTATGGCTACACCTTC.

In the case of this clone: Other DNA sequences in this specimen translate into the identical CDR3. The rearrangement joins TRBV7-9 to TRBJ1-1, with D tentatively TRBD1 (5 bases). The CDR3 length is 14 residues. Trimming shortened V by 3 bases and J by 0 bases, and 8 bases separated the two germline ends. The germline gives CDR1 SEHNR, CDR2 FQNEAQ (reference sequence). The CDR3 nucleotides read TGTGCCAGCAGCTTGGGGGGGATGAACACTGAAGCTTTCTTT. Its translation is CASSLGGMNTEAFF.

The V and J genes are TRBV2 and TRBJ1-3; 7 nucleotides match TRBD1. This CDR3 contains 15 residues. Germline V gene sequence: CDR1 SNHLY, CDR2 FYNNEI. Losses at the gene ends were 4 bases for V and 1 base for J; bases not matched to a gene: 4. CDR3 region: CASSGRQGSGNTIYF. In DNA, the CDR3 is TGTGCCAGCAGTGGCAGACAGGGTTCTGGAAACACCATATATTTT.

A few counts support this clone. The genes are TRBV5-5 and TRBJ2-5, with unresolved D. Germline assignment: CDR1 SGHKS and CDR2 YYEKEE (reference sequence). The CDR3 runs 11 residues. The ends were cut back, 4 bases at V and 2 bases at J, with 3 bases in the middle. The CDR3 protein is CASSLQETQYF. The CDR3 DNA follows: TGTGCCAGCAGCCTGCAAGAGACCCAGTACTTC.